This is a list of T cell receptor beta chains from one sample in a study of metastatic and nonmetastatic thyroid tumors. TCRdb recomputed clones from the PCR reads via MiXCR. The data hold 30,000 to 35,000 clones, with about 32% observed a single time. The sequencing sample was made of blood. These receptor sequences come from a female donor with papillary thyroid cancer or a benign thyroid nodule (not recorded which). Some clones in this sample may be carry-over from other donors' samples. Both conserved end residues are part of each CDR3. Each record gives: V gene, J gene, CDR3 protein.

v_call: TRBV7-6; j_call: TRBJ2-5; cdr3_aa: CASSSPSEQETQYF
v_call: TRBV5-1; j_call: TRBJ1-3; cdr3_aa: CASSLAGVGNTIYF
v_call: TRBV12-3/TRBV12-4; j_call: TRBJ2-3; cdr3_aa: CARSLGLGSTDTQYF
v_call: TRBV5-1; j_call: TRBJ1-1; cdr3_aa: CASSTGQGTLEAFF
v_call: TRBV7-2; j_call: TRBJ2-7; cdr3_aa: CASSTRDGPYEQYF
v_call: TRBV29-1; j_call: TRBJ2-4; cdr3_aa: CSVVAGGPGNIQYF
v_call: TRBV6-2/TRBV6-3; j_call: TRBJ2-7; cdr3_aa: CASSYSYKGTSTYEQYF
v_call: TRBV20-1; j_call: TRBJ1-2; cdr3_aa: CSARDRTGRVDYGYTF
v_call: TRBV11-2; j_call: TRBJ2-1; cdr3_aa: CASRVQLSSYNEHFF
v_call: TRBV28; j_call: TRBJ2-7; cdr3_aa: CASSRTSGRNEQYF
v_call: TRBV9; j_call: TRBJ2-4; cdr3_aa: CASSSTLWRSGRDLFF
v_call: TRBV7-4; j_call: TRBJ2-1; cdr3_aa: CASSLDRAGGPNEQFF
v_call: TRBV27; j_call: TRBJ2-7; cdr3_aa: CAISTGPSYEQYF
v_call: TRBV12-3/TRBV12-4; j_call: TRBJ1-1; cdr3_aa: CDSRPDSRPEACF
v_call: TRBV9; j_call: TRBJ1-6; cdr3_aa: CASSLRDSNSPLHF
v_call: TRBV18; j_call: TRBJ1-1; cdr3_aa: CASSPSLLRTGQAFF
v_call: TRBV27; j_call: TRBJ2-1; cdr3_aa: CASSRKRDSYTEQLF
v_call: TRBV6-1; j_call: TRBJ2-2; cdr3_aa: CASSETRGAGEMFF